The clone carrying this T cell receptor beta chain appeared once. In the original processing: For nucleated cells, counts were estimated from reference gene primer amplification. Repertoires were generated with immunoSEQ multiplex PCR, while TCRdb's copy carries only in-frame clones and drops some. V and J calls and clone size are those listed in that table; D and trimming were worked out from the DNA. This table holds 250,000 to 300,000 clones, 80% to 90% found once. The ends were cut back, 0 bases at V and 3 bases at J, with 6 bases in the middle. CDR1 WNHNN and CDR2 SYGVQD come from the germline V gene (reference sequence). This CDR3 has 14 residues. The data were obtained in a study of blood T cell repertoires in COVID-19. Whole-study context: Spain, Italy and the United States supplied samples that represented acute and convalescent COVID-19. The analysed material was cDNA or gDNA that came from T cells, B-cell-depleted T cells, or PBMCs.

The sample consisted of peripheral blood. The J gene is TRBJ2-4, the V gene TRBV10-1; D might be TRBD1 (5 bases). The source of this sequence is a man at least 80 years old with acute or convalescent COVID-19. CDR3: CASSESTGKNIQYF. The CDR3 nucleotides read TGCGCCAGCAGTGAGTCTACAGGCAAAAACATTCAGTACTTC.